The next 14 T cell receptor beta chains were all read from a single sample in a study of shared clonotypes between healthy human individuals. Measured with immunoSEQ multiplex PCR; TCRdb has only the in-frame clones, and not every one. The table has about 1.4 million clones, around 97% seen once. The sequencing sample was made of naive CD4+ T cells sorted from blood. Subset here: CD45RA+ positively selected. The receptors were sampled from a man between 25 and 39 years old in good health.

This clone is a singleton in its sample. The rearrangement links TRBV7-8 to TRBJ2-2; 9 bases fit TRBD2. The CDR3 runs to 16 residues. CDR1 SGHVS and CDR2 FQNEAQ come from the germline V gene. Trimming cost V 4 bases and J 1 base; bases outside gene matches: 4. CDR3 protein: CASSYISGRNTGELFF. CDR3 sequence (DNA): TGTGCCAGCAGCTATATTAGCGGGAGGAACACCGGGGAGCTGTTTTTT.

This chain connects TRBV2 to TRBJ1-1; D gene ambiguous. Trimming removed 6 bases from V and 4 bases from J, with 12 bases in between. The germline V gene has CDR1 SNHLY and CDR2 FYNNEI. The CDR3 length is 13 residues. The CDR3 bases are TGTGCCAGCAGCTGGACCGAGGGCACTGAAGCTTTCTTT. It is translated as CASSWTEGTEAFF.

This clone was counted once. CDR3 DNA: TGCGCCAGCAGCCAAGATTTAAGTCGGGGGCTCTACGAGCAGTACTTC. This gives the protein CASSQDLSRGLYEQYF. The rearrangement joins TRBV4-3 to TRBJ2-7; D possibly matches TRBD1 or TRBD2 (6 bases each). With 0 bases removed from V and 3 bases from J, the gap between germline ends came to 15 bases. The length of the CDR3 is 16 residues. Per the germline V gene, CDR1 is LGHNA and CDR2 is YSLEER.

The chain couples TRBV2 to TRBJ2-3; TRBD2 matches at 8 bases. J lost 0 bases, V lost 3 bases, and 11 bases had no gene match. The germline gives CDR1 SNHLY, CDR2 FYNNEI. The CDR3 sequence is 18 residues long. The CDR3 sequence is CASSDPSGRAVSTDTQYF. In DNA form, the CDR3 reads TGTGCCAGCAGTGATCCCAGCGGGAGAGCGGTTAGCACAGATACGCAGTATTTT.

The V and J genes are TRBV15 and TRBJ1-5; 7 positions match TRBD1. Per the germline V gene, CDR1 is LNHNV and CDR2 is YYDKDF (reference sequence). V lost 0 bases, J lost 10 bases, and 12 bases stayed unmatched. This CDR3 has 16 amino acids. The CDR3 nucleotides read TGTGCCACCAGCAGAGAGGGCAGGCCAGGGGGGCAACCCCAGCATTTT. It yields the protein CATSREGRPGGQPQHF.

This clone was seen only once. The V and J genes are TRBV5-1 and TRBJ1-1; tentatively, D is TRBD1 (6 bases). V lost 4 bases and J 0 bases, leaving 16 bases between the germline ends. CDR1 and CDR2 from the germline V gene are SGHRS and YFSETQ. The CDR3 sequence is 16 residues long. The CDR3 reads CASSPFTGTLNTEAFF. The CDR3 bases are TGCGCCAGCAGCCCCTTCACAGGGACCTTGAACACTGAAGCTTTCTTT.

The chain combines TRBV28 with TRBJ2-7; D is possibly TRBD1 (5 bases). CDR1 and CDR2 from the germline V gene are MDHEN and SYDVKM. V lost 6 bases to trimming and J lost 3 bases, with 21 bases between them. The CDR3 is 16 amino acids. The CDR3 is CASSKGARARNYEQYF. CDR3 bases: TGTGCCAGCAGCAAAGGGGCCCGGGCGAGAAACTACGAGCAGTACTTC.

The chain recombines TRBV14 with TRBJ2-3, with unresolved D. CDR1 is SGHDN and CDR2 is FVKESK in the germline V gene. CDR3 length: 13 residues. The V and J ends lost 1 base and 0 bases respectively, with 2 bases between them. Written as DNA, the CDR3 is TGTGCCAGCAGCCAAGTAAGCACAGATACGCAGTATTTT. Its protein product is CASSQVSTDTQYF.

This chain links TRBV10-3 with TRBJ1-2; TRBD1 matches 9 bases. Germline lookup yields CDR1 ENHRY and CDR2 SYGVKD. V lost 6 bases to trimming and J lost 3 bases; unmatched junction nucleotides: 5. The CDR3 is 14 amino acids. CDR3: CAIRPGQGDYGYTF. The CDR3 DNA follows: TGTGCCATCAGGCCGGGACAGGGTGACTATGGCTACACCTTC.

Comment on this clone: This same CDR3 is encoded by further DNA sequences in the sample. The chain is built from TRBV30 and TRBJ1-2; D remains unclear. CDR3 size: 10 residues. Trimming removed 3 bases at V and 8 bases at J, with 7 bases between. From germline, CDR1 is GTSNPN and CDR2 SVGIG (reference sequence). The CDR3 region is CAWSQVGYTF. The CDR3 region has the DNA TGTGCCTGGAGCCAAGTAGGCTACACCTTC.

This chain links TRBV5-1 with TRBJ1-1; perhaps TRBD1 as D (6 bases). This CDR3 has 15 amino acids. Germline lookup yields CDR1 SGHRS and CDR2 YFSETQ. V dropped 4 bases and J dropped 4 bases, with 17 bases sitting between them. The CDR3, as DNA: TGCGCCAGCAGCCCATGGCCGTCAGGGGCCACTGAAGCTTTCTTT. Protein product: CASSPWPSGATEAFF. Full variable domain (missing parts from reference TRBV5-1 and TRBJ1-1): KAGVTQTPRYLIKTRGQQVTLSCSPISGHRSVSWYQQTPGQGLQFLFEYFSETQRNKGNFPGRFSGRQFSNSRSEMNVSTLELGDSALYLCASSPWPSGATEAFFGQGTRLTVV.

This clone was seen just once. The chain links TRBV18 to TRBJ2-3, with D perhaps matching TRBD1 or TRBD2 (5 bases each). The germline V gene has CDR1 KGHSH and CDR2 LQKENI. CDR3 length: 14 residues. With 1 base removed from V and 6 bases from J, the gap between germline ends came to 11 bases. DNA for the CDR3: TGTGCCAGCTCACCACTTCGGGACGCGGATACGCAGTATTTT. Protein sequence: CASSPLRDADTQYF.

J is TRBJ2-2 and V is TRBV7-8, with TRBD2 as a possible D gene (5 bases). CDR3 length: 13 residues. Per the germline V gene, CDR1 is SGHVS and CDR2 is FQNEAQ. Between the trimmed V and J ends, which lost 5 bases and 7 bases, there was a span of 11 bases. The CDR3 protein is CASSPREGGELFF. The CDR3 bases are TGTGCCAGCAGCCCCCGGGAAGGCGGGGAGCTGTTTTTT. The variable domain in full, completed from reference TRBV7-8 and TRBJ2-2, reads GAGVSQSPRYKVAKRGQDVALRCDPISGHVSLFWYQQALGQGPEFLTYFQNEAQLDKSGLPSDRFFAERPEGSVSTLKIQRTQQEDSAVYLCASSPREGGELFFGEGSRLTVL.

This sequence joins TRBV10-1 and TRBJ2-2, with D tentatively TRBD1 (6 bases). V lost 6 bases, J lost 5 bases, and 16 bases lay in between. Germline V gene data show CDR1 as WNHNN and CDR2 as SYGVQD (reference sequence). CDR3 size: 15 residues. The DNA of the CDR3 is TGCGCCAGCAGCCCGGCAGGGGCCAAGACCGGGGAGCTGTTTTTT. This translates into CASSPAGAKTGELFF.